The next 8 T cell receptor beta chains were all read from a single sample in a study of T-cell reconstitution after alpha-beta-depleted transplantation in children. Library preparation (for TCRbeta) was performed with unique molecular identifiers. TCRdb analysed the PCR reads with MiXCR anew, one entry per CDR3 protein. The table has about 500,000 distinct CDR3 sequences, 30% to 35% seen once. The sample in question was PBMCs from the stem cell graft donor, obtained from the stem cell graft. These receptor sequences come from a human donor who donated a stem cell graft to a child with aplastic anemia.

The V and J genes are TRBV5-6 and TRBJ1-1, with D perhaps matching TRBD1 (5 bases). Between the trimmed V and J ends, which lost 3 bases and 9 bases, there was a span of 9 bases. CDR3 length: 11 amino acids. Germline loops: CDR1 SGHDT, CDR2 YYEEEE. DNA of the CDR3: TGTGCCAGCAGCTCAGAGGGGAAAGCTTTCTTT. Translated, it gives CASSSEGKAFF.

This clonotype was picked up a small number of times. The gene calls are TRBV6-2 or TRBV6-3 and TRBJ2-5; D might be TRBD1 (5 bases). Trimming left V 5 bases short and J 4 bases short, with 17 bases between. This CDR3 has 15 amino acids. Per the germline V gene, CDR1 is MNHEY and CDR2 is SVGEGT. The CDR3 sequence is CASSPTAGSAETQYF. Here the CDR3 DNA reads TGTGCCAGCAGTCCCACCGCAGGGTCGGCAGAGACCCAGTACTTC.

At least ten counts were recorded for this clonotype. CDR3 sequence reads: CAISERGEIKLDYGYTF. CDR3 sequence (DNA): TGTGCCATCAGCGAAAGGGGGGAGATCAAATTGGACTATGGCTACACCTTC. The chain employs TRBV10-3 and TRBJ1-2; D is possibly TRBD1 (6 bases). Looked up from germline, CDR1 is ENHRY and CDR2 is SYGVKD. V lost 6 bases and J lost 3, with 23 bases in between. The CDR3 loop spans 17 amino acids.

The chain couples TRBV29-1 to TRBJ2-5; 8 nucleotides match TRBD2. After removal of 3 bases from V and 4 bases from J, the junction contained 10 bases not matched to a gene. The CDR3 totals 15 residues. Germline V lookup: CDR1 SQVTM, CDR2 ANQGSEA. In DNA form, the CDR3 reads TGCAGCGTTGACTCCTCGCGGGAGGCTTCAGAGACCCAGTACTTC. Its translation: CSVDSSREASETQYF.

Only a few counts were recorded for this clonotype. This chain links TRBV5-5 with TRBJ2-7; maybe TRBD2 (5 bases). Germline V gene lookup returns CDR1 SGHKS and CDR2 YYEKEE (reference sequence). With 0 bases removed from V and 7 bases from J, the gap between germline ends came to 11 bases. The CDR3 is 13 amino acids. The CDR3, as DNA: TGTGCCAGCAGCTTGGAATCGGGAAGGGAGCAGTACTTC. Translated, it gives CASSLESGREQYF.

The chain has TRBV30 and TRBJ2-5; 13 bases are a match to TRBD2. The CDR3 contains 15 residues. The germline gives CDR1 GTSNPN, CDR2 SVGIG (reference sequence). Germline trimming cut 2 bases from V and 5 bases from J; bases unmatched to any gene: 5. Written as DNA, the CDR3 is TGTGCCTGGAGTACCCAGACTAGCGGGAGGGAGACCCAGTACTTC. Amino acids: CAWSTQTSGRETQYF.

The chain links TRBV7-9 to TRBJ1-2, with D maybe TRBD1 (6 bases). The germline CDR1 and CDR2 sequences are SEHNR and FQNEAQ (reference sequence). Trimming left V 5 bases short and J 6 bases short, with 16 bases between. There are 14 residues in the CDR3. CDR3 sequence (DNA): TGTGCCAGCAGCCCGGACAGCGGAAGCCATGGCTACACCTTC. Translated, it gives CASSPDSGSHGYTF.

The genes are TRBV12-3 or TRBV12-4 and TRBJ1-6; tentatively, D is TRBD1 (6 bases). The CDR3 is 14 amino acids. V dropped 3 bases and J dropped 7 bases, with 10 bases sitting between them. In DNA form, the CDR3 reads TGTGCCAGCAGTTTGTCTGGGGGCAATTCACCCCTCCACTTT. Translated: CASSLSGGNSPLHF.